The rows below give T cell receptor beta chains drawn from one sample of a study of cytomegalovirus exposure and HLA in healthy donors. Repertoires were generated with immunoSEQ multiplex PCR, while TCRdb's copy carries only in-frame clones and drops some. The data contain 130,000 or so clones, approximately 87% of them singletons. Sequencing was performed on PBMCs. The receptor set was obtained from a woman aged 25 to 39 in good health and CMV-seronegative. CDR3s include the opening cysteine and the closing phenylalanine or tryptophan.

V | CDR3
TRBV7-2 | CASSFQQGARETQYF
TRBV19 | CASSPPGQGITDTQYF
TRBV2 | CASSVLVDTQYF
TRBV7-2 | CASSLDRQGAYGYTF
TRBV4-1 | CASSQGTGIIYGYTF
TRBV11-2 | CASSKGASDYTDTQYF
TRBV2 | CASSPGTSGGTDTQYF
TRBV28 | CASTRDLRASYEQYF
TRBV5-4 | CASTGNRGRRVAFF
TRBV5-1 | CASSSSGNPTYEQYF